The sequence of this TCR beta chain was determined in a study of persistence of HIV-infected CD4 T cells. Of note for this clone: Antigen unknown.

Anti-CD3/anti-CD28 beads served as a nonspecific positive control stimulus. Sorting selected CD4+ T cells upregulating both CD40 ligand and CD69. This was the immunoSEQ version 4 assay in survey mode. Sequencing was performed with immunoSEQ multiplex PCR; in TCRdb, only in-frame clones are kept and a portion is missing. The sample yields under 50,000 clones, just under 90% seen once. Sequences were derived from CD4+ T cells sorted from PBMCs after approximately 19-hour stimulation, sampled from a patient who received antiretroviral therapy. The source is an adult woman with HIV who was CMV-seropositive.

In DNA, the CDR3 is TGTGCCACCAGCAGAGATTGGGGGCCCTACGAGCAGTACTTC. Residues: CATSRDWGPYEQYF. This chain connects TRBV15 to TRBJ2-7; possible D gene TRBD1, 6 bases. Trimming removed 0 bases at V and 2 bases at J, with 8 bases between. The CDR3 is 14 residues long. Germline V gives CDR1 LNHNV, CDR2 YYDKDF (reference sequence).